Listed here is a single T cell receptor (beta chain). Germline values: CDR1 LNHDA, CDR2 SQIVND (reference sequence). CDR3 length: 14 amino acids. Deletions cut 9 bases from V and 0 bases from J, with 15 bases between. Libraries were prepared by immunoSEQ multiplex PCR; TCRdb keeps only in-frame clonotypes and omits some of them. The sample records some 31,000 clones, approximately 93% being singletons. The data belong to a study of T cells in tuberculosis. V usage is TRBV19 and J usage is TRBJ2-7; tentative D call: TRBD2 (5 bases). Sequencing used PBMCs. The clonotype comes from a donor aged 5-35 years with latent tuberculosis or without tuberculosis infection. CDR3 sequence reads: CASSHPGNSYEQYF. CDR3 DNA: TGTGCCAGCTCCCACCCCGGGAACTCCTACGAGCAGTACTTC.